This paragraph covers one TCR beta chain sequence. This clone was counted a single time. Its antigen is unknown. No base qualities exist here, and no much larger clone lies one base off it. This entry belongs to a study of T cell changes during pregnancy in multiple sclerosis (dated by TCRdb to about 2019). General notes on the study: The study looked at changes in the T cell repertoire across pregnancy in women with multiple sclerosis.

The library relied on the immunoSEQ multiplex PCR assay. Held by TCRdb, this immuneACCESS table contains in-frame sequences only and omits some clones. Under half of the omission traces to an unresolved V gene where checked; the cause of the rest is unknown. The sample has approximately 23,000 clones on record, around 89% of them singletons. The top ten clonotypes cover about 7% of the sample. CDR1 and CDR2 are read off the germline V gene as SGHTA and FQGTGA. V gives up 4 bases and J gives up 2 bases, and the segment between their germline ends measures 8 bases. Reading from cysteine to phenylalanine, the CDR3 counts 14 amino acids. Solely the CDR3 DNA is kept, with 42 bases framed from the first base.

The sequence came from a female donor with multiple sclerosis, enrolled in a pregnancy study. The material was CD8+ T cells from peripheral blood mononuclear cells, obtained in the first trimester of pregnancy. The sequence is built from TRBV7-3 and TRBJ2-2; the D gene cannot be resolved reliably. The CDR3 protein is CASSSDLNTGELFF. The bases read TGTGCCAGCAGCTCCGACTTAAACACCGGGGAGCTGTTTTTT.